The 14 T cell receptor beta chains below come from one sample, sequenced in a study of OX40 agonist ivuxolimab in advanced cancers. Some clones are missing from TCRdb's copy, which holds only in-frame ones; the method was immunoSEQ multiplex PCR. The sample records tens of thousands of clones, around 88% being singletons. The sequencing here drew on CD4+ or CD8+ T cells sorted from blood, taken in a trial of the OX40 agonist ivuxolimab. The receptors stem from an adult with an advanced solid tumor such as melanoma, head and neck, liver or kidney cancer.

V gene TRBV19 combines with J gene TRBJ1-5; unclear D gene. Germline CDR1 and CDR2: LNHDA and SQIVND (reference sequence). The CDR3 is 16 amino acids. V was pared by 1 base and J by 3 bases, with 13 bases between. As DNA, the CDR3 is TGTGCCAGTAGTATAGGGGCCATTTCAACCAATCAGCCCCAGCATTTT. Its protein product is CASSIGAISTNQPQHF.

The chain is built from TRBV12-5 and TRBJ1-2; 8 bases align to TRBD1. This CDR3 region has 16 residues. The germline V gene encodes CDR1 LGHNT and CDR2 FRNRAP. V was pared by 5 bases and J by 2 bases, with 10 bases of the junction left unmatched. CDR3 protein: CASGIRRGPLNYGYTF. Written as DNA, the CDR3 is TGTGCTAGTGGTATCCGCAGGGGGCCTTTAAACTATGGCTACACCTTC.

This sequence joins TRBV5-4 and TRBJ2-5; D gene unclear. V lost 5 bases and J 1 base, leaving 12 bases between the germline ends. Germline V gene sequence: CDR1 SGHNT, CDR2 YYREEE (reference sequence). This CDR3 comprises 14 residues. The CDR3 reads CASSNPSVQETQYF. CDR3 DNA sequence: TGTGCCAGCAGTAACCCTTCGGTCCAAGAGACCCAGTACTTC.

The DNA for the CDR3 is TGTGCCAGCAGCTTAGGCCAGCAAGAGACCCAGTACTTC. This sequence encodes CASSLGQQETQYF. The chain carries TRBV11-1 and TRBJ2-5; D is uncertain. This CDR3 has 13 amino acids. The ends were cut back, 1 base at V and 2 bases at J, with 5 bases in the middle. Germline CDR1 SGHAT, CDR2 FQDESV (reference sequence).

The chain is built from TRBV6-5 and TRBJ1-2; D is unresolved. The germline V and J ends were trimmed by 0 bases and 5 bases, with 13 bases remaining between them. CDR1 and CDR2 (germline): MNHEY, SVGAGI. This CDR3 is built from 15 residues. CDR3 sequence reads: CASSYSGISPYGYTF. In DNA, the CDR3 is TGTGCCAGCAGTTACTCGGGGATTTCCCCTTATGGCTACACCTTC.

The chain combines TRBV28 with TRBJ1-2, with D perhaps TRBD1 (6 bases). Per germline, CDR1 MDHEN and CDR2 SYDVKM. The CDR3 runs to 12 residues. V lost 10 bases and J 4 bases, leaving 13 bases between the germline ends. The CDR3 here is CAIRGRGYGYTF. The CDR3 DNA reads TGTGCCATCAGGGGTAGGGGCTATGGCTACACCTTC.

The CDR3 here is CASSQGLTSGGGETQYF. The CDR3 DNA reads as TGCGCCAGCAGCCAAGGCCTGACTAGCGGGGGGGGAGAGACCCAGTACTTC. The V gene is TRBV4-1, the J gene TRBJ2-5; 14 bases are shared with TRBD2. V dropped 1 base and J dropped 4; count of bases not matched to a gene: 5. The CDR3 has 17 amino acids. Germline V gene data show CDR1 as MGHRA and CDR2 as YSYEKL.

In DNA form, the CDR3 reads TGTGCCAGCAGCCAATGGGACACAACAAACTATGGCTACACCTTC. Its protein is CASSQWDTTNYGYTF. The genes are TRBV11-2 and TRBJ2-7; D perhaps matches TRBD1 (6 bases). The J call is uncertain, as TRBJ1-2 better fits the DNA end. Germline-derived CDR1 and CDR2 are SGHAT and FQNNGV. This CDR3 is 15 amino acids long.

This chain connects TRBV7-9 to TRBJ2-4, with 7 bases lining up with TRBD2. Germline CDR1 SEHNR, CDR2 FQNEAQ (reference sequence). The CDR3 runs 15 residues. V was pared by 5 bases and J by 3 bases, with 7 bases of the junction left unmatched. CDR3 bases: TGTGCCAGCAGCCCACGGGGGGAGGGCAAAAACATTCAGTACTTC. Protein product: CASSPRGEGKNIQYF.

The genes are TRBV7-2 and TRBJ2-7; D ambiguous. The CDR3 sequence is 18 residues long. Per germline, CDR1 SGHTA and CDR2 FQGNSA. Deletions cut 0 bases from V and 2 bases from J, with 20 bases between. The CDR3 sequence is CASSLALIDGYQPYEQYF. The CDR3 DNA is TGTGCCAGCAGCTTAGCGTTGATTGACGGCTACCAGCCCTACGAGCAGTACTTC.

A single count supports this clone. Here the CDR3 DNA reads TGTGCCAGCAGCCCTCCGTACCCCGCGAACACCGGGGAGCTGTTTTTT. It encodes CASSPPYPANTGELFF. The chain links TRBV11-3 to TRBJ2-2; D is unclear. Looked up from germline, CDR1 is SGHNT and CDR2 is YENEEA. V gave up 5 bases and J gave up 0 bases, with 13 bases separating them. The CDR3 contains 16 residues.

V and J are TRBV7-2 and TRBJ2-4, with 8 positions matching TRBD2. Per the germline V gene, CDR1 is SGHTA and CDR2 is FQGNSA. Unmatched junction bases numbered 3, after V lost 2 bases and J lost 0 bases. The CDR3 runs 16 residues. The CDR3 reads CASSLLAGLAKNIQYF. CDR3 DNA sequence: TGTGCCAGCAGCTTATTAGCGGGGTTAGCCAAAAACATTCAGTACTTC.

This rearrangement joins TRBV28 to TRBJ2-3; no clear D. Trimming removed 3 bases at V and 6 bases at J, with 10 bases between. The length of the CDR3 is 13 residues. The germline CDR1 and CDR2 sequences are MDHEN and SYDVKM. The CDR3 bases are TGTGCCAGCAGTTTCTCGGTCTCTGATACGCAGTATTTT. Residues: CASSFSVSDTQYF.

Comment on this clone: A read error may produce the germline difference seen at one junction end. The chain carries TRBV7-7 and TRBJ2-5; a possible D gene is TRBD2 (6 bases). The CDR3 loop spans 15 amino acids. Germline assignment: CDR1 SSHAT and CDR2 FNYEAQ (reference sequence). CDR3 region: CASSSGGAVGETQYF. CDR3 bases: TGTGCTAGCAGCTCCGGGGGAGCCGTAGGGGAGACCCAGTACTTC.